These T cell receptor beta chains were read from a single sample in a study of blood T cell repertoires in COVID-19. Produced via immunoSEQ multiplex PCR; TCRdb's table is partial and in-frame only. The repertoire holds 40,000 or so clones, approximately 91% seen once, with over 11% in the top ten. Input material: peripheral blood. The receptors come from a human donor in a cohort sampled during active COVID-19. CDR3s include the opening cysteine and the closing phenylalanine or tryptophan. Fields, in order: J gene, V gene, D gene, clone size, CDR3 protein, CDR3 DNA. D genes are given only for firm matches. Part of the rows lack a size; the others show once, few, many or a class for expanded clones.

TRBJ2-2	TRBV19	TRBD2	NA	CASSIHGGATGELFF	TGTGCCAGTAGTATACACGGGGGGGCCACCGGGGAGCTGTTTTTT
TRBJ2-7	TRBV7-2	NA	NA	CASSYESYEQYF	TGTGCCAGCTCCTACGAATCCTACGAGCAGTACTTC
TRBJ2-3	TRBV29-1	NA	NA	CSVQAPGSRTDTQYF	TGCAGCGTACAAGCTCCGGGGTCAAGGACAGATACGCAGTATTTT
TRBJ1-1	TRBV6-5	NA	NA	CASSYSTANTEAFF	TGTGCCAGCAGTTACTCTACAGCGAACACTGAAGCTTTCTTT
TRBJ1-5	TRBV18	NA	NA	CASSPTSRTDSNQPQHF	TGTGCCAGCTCACCAACATCTCGGACAGATAGCAATCAGCCCCAGCATTTT
TRBJ2-5	TRBV7-2	TRBD2	NA	CASSLQRGGIRETQYF	TGTGCCAGCAGCTTACAGCGGGGGGGAATCCGAGAGACCCAGTACTTC
TRBJ2-5	TRBV5-1	NA	NA	CASSVEQEQETQYF	TGCGCCAGCAGCGTGGAACAGGAACAAGAGACCCAGTACTTC
TRBJ2-2	TRBV28	NA	NA	CASSLGGGAPGELFF	TGTGCCAGCAGCCTGGGTGGGGGGGCCCCCGGGGAGCTGTTTTTT
TRBJ1-4	TRBV7-6	NA	NA	CASSLNEGKLFF	TGTGCCAGCAGCTTGAATGAGGGAAAACTGTTTTTT
TRBJ1-1	TRBV19	NA	few	CASSIRGAGTEAFF	TGTGCCAGTAGTATACGGGGTGCAGGCACTGAAGCTTTCTTT
TRBJ2-2	TRBV9	TRBD2	NA	CASSVVGGDTGELFF	TGTGCCAGCAGCGTAGTCGGGGGGGACACCGGGGAGCTGTTTTTT
TRBJ2-1	TRBV11-3	TRBD2	NA	CASSVSGEFYNEQFF	TGTGCCAGCAGTGTTAGCGGGGAGTTCTACAATGAGCAGTTCTTC
TRBJ1-1	TRBV6-6	NA	NA	CASSYSPDRNTEAFF	TGTGCCAGCAGTTACTCCCCCGACAGAAACACTGAAGCTTTCTTT
TRBJ2-2	TRBV4-3	TRBD1	NA	CASSQGFRDRNTGELFF	TGCGCCAGCAGCCAAGGTTTCCGGGACAGAAACACCGGGGAGCTGTTTTTT
TRBJ1-6	TRBV6-2/TRBV6-3	NA	NA	CASSYSTRPQYNSPLHF	TGTGCCAGCAGTTACTCGACGCGGCCTCAATATAATTCACCCCTCCACTTT
TRBJ2-4	TRBV21-1	NA	NA	CASSKVSSIQYF	TGTGCCAGCAGCAAAGTGAGTAGCATTCAGTACTTC
TRBJ1-2	TRBV7-8	NA	NA	CASSLARDRRRDRRMPYGYTF	TGTGCCAGCAGCTTAGCCCGAGACAGGCGCCGGGATAGGCGGATGCCCTATGGCTACACCTTC
TRBJ1-1	TRBV6-5	NA	NA	CASSLPGRSAEAFF	TGTGCCAGCAGTCTACCAGGGAGGAGTGCTGAAGCTTTCTTT
TRBJ2-5	TRBV6-2/TRBV6-3	NA	NA	CASSRQQETQYF	TGTGCCAGCAGCCGACAGCAGGAGACCCAGTACTTC
TRBJ2-3	TRBV7-6	NA	NA	CASSLVGVAGSTDTQYF	TGTGCCAGCAGCTTAGTAGGAGTAGCCGGTAGCACAGATACGCAGTATTTT
TRBJ1-3	TRBV3-1/TRBV3-2	NA	NA	CASSLIWGGAKAGNTIYF	TGTGCCAGCAGCTTGATCTGGGGGGGCGCGAAGGCTGGAAACACCATATATTTT